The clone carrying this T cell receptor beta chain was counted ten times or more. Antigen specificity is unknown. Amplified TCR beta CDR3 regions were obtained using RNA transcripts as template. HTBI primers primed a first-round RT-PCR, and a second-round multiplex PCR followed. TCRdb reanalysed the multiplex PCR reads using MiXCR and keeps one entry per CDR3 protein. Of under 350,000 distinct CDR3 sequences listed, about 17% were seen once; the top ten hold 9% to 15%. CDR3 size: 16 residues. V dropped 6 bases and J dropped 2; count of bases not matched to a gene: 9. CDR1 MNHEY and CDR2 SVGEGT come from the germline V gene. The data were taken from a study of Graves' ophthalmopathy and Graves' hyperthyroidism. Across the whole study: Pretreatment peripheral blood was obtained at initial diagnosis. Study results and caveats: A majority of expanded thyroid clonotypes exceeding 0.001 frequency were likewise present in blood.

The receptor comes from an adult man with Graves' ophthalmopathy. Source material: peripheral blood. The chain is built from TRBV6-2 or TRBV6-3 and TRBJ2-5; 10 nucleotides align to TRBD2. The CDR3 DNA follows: TGTGCCAGCAGCCAACACTGGACTAGCGGTCAAGAGACCCAGTACTTC. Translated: CASSQHWTSGQETQYF.